The rows below give T cell receptor beta chains drawn from one sample of a study of blood T cells in healthy people across ages. TCRdb fed the 5' RACE reads into MiXCR, producing one record per CDR3 protein. Here the sample spans some 1.7 million distinct CDR3 sequences, roughly 27% being singletons. The sample comprised blood. The origin of the receptors is a woman under 40 in good health. CDR3s leave out the opening cysteine and the closing phenylalanine or tryptophan.

TRBV20-1	TRBJ1-1	SATLRTEAF
TRBV5-6	TRBJ2-4	ASSTVGRGSAKNIQY
TRBV6-5	TRBJ1-5	ASKEALGQPQH
TRBV15	TRBJ2-1	AASPSTGMVVNEQF
TRBV10-3	TRBJ2-5	ATSEGTSGRETQY
TRBV4-1	TRBJ1-2	ASSQDSSGEGRGYT
TRBV7-2	TRBJ2-7	ASSQDRGFGYEQY
TRBV4-3	TRBJ1-4	ASSQDVLKNEKLF
TRBV12-3/TRBV12-4	TRBJ1-5	ASSAAGLGRGPPH
TRBV28	TRBJ2-7	ASTTYARPNPYEQY
TRBV20-1	TRBJ1-1	SARDRGEAF
TRBV20-1	TRBJ2-1	SARSGSSYNEQF
TRBV10-3	TRBJ2-4	AISVGDSKNIQY
TRBV2	TRBJ2-4	ASIGGGVAKNIQY
TRBV20-1	TRBJ1-5	SARGTGQGHQPQH
TRBV7-3	TRBJ2-3	TSSLTGGARDTQY
TRBV6-1	TRBJ2-3	ASSPGQGMADTQY
TRBV6-5	TRBJ2-5	ATISSGQETQY
TRBV5-1	TRBJ2-1	ASSLGWVGDGQF
TRBV20-1	TRBJ2-1	SAFGLAGNNEQF
TRBV5-5	TRBJ1-1	ASSLALLVNTEAF
TRBV20-1	TRBJ2-4	SASSWVAKDIQY
TRBV7-2	TRBJ2-1	ASSSMTSGRFDEQF
TRBV4-1	TRBJ1-2	ASKFIGGLDGYT
TRBV7-9	TRBJ2-5	ASSLRSGDLQETQY
TRBV5-1	TRBJ2-7	ASSFLVAGNSYEQY
TRBV20-1	TRBJ1-2	SAQPTSSNYGYT
TRBV2	TRBJ1-2	ASNPIGDYGYT
TRBV4-1	TRBJ1-2	ASSQAGVAGAGYGYT
TRBV12-3/TRBV12-4	TRBJ2-2	ASSRETSGNTGELF
TRBV5-1	TRBJ2-7	ASSVTAPTLEQY
TRBV18	TRBJ2-1	ASSTTSGGGSYNEQF
TRBV4-3	TRBJ1-2	ASSQDTQQPFFYGYT
TRBV5-1	TRBJ1-6	ASSPSRPGSNSPLH
TRBV6-5	TRBJ2-1	ASSYSDINEQF
TRBV29-1	TRBJ2-5	STAHGGSQETQY
TRBV6-5	TRBJ1-5	ASSPSGGSNQPQH
TRBV18	TRBJ2-1	ASSPPTSGYNEQF
TRBV6-2/TRBV6-3	TRBJ1-6	ASSLTGPNSPLH
TRBV12-3/TRBV12-4	TRBJ2-2	ASSLSTGGLF
TRBV6-5	TRBJ1-2	ASSYRDTYGYT
TRBV3-1	TRBJ2-5	ASSPTSSVTQY
TRBV12-3/TRBV12-4	TRBJ2-7	ASSLGPPYASEQY
TRBV20-1	TRBJ2-1	SAKDPLYYNEQF
TRBV9	TRBJ2-3	ASSPGQGAPRDTQY
TRBV5-6	TRBJ1-6	ASSPLRSGSPLH
TRBV28	TRBJ1-6	ASSPLGESSYNSPLH
TRBV7-2	TRBJ2-5	ASSLDFAGGPKAQY
TRBV12-3/TRBV12-4	TRBJ2-7	ASSGLSGTRGEQY
TRBV28	TRBJ2-7	ASSTSDVSYEQY